The 23 T cell receptor beta chains below were found in one sample sequenced in a study of T cells in localized non-small cell lung cancer (dated by TCRdb to about 2020). Receptor amplification or capture employed the immunoSEQ multiplex PCR assay. TCRdb took over this immuneACCESS table, retaining in-frame rearrangements with V and J assigned. Such tables are incomplete; in checked studies, under half of the missing clones stem from an unresolved V gene, and the remainder is unexplained. The sample table holds around 2,000 clones, of which 26% were seen once. 7% to 8.5% of the sample is in the top ten clones. Material: lung tumor tissue, obtained before any cancer treatment. These receptors all stem from a woman aged 35-70 years with stage II squamous cell lung carcinoma.

The chain links TRBV5-1 to TRBJ1-1; D gene unclear. V lost 0 bases and J lost 7, with 16 bases in between. The CDR3 consists of 15 residues. Germline loops: CDR1 SGHRS, CDR2 YFSETQ. Written as DNA, the CDR3 is TGCGCCAGCAGCTTGGGAGGAATGGAGGAGGGTGAAGCTTTCTTT. This encodes CASSLGGMEEGEAFF.

The rearrangement links TRBV11-3 to TRBJ1-4, with D possibly TRBD1 on 6 matching bases. Trimming removed 3 bases from V and 8 bases from J, with 13 bases in between. Germline-derived CDR1 and CDR2 are SGHNT and YENEEA. CDR3 length equals 14 residues. The CDR3 reads CASSLDQGTEKLFF. CDR3 DNA sequence: TGTGCCAGCAGCTTGGACCAGGGGACGGAAAAACTGTTTTTT.

The J gene is TRBJ2-5, the V gene TRBV18, with D unresolved. V lost 6 bases and J lost 1, with 12 bases in between. This CDR3 spans 14 amino acids. Germline V gives CDR1 KGHSH, CDR2 LQKENI. CDR3 sequence: CASSPTSTQETQYF. DNA of the CDR3: TGTGCCAGCTCCCCGACGAGTACCCAAGAGACCCAGTACTTC.

The chain has TRBV18 and TRBJ2-2, with D unresolved. CDR3 length: 15 amino acids. Per germline, CDR1 KGHSH and CDR2 LQKENI. Trimming left V 0 bases short and J 8 bases short, with 13 bases between. CDR3 bases: TGTGCCAGCTCACCACCTAGTAGTCCTCTAGGGGAGCTGTTTTTT. This sequence encodes CASSPPSSPLGELFF.

This clone has more than one count but fewer than ten. The V call is TRBV30, the J call TRBJ2-2, with 7 bases matching TRBD1. Germline lookup yields CDR1 GTSNPN and CDR2 SVGIG (reference sequence). The CDR3 is made up of 14 amino acids. The J segment lost 1 base and the V segment lost 5 bases, leaving 4 bases of the junction unmatched. The CDR3 sequence: CAWGGQLNTGELFF. As DNA, the CDR3 is TGTGCCTGGGGGGGACAGTTGAACACCGGGGAGCTGTTTTTT. Using reference TRBV30 and TRBJ2-2 for the parts outside the CDR3, the full variable domain is SQTIHQWPATLVQPVGSPLSLECTVEGTSNPNLYWYRQAAGRGLQLLFYSVGIGQISSEVPQNLSASRPQDRQFILSSKKLLLSDSGFYLCAWGGQLNTGELFFGEGSRLTVL.

This clone was picked up a small number of times. The rearrangement joins TRBV5-1 to TRBJ2-3, with a weak D call TRBD1 (6 bases). The CDR3 extends over 17 amino acids. The germline gives CDR1 SGHRS, CDR2 YFSETQ. The V gene lost 2 bases and the J gene lost 2 bases, with 18 bases spanning the gap. Here the CDR3 reads CASSFGFAGTNTDTQYF. CDR3 sequence (DNA): TGCGCCAGCAGCTTTGGTTTTGCCGGGACAAACACAGATACGCAGTATTTT. Full variable domain (missing parts from reference TRBV5-1 and TRBJ2-3): KAGVTQTPRYLIKTRGQQVTLSCSPISGHRSVSWYQQTPGQGLQFLFEYFSETQRNKGNFPGRFSGRQFSNSRSEMNVSTLELGDSALYLCASSFGFAGTNTDTQYFGPGTRLTVL.

This clone occurred a few times. The genes are TRBV12-2 and TRBJ2-4; the tabulated D call, TRBD1, remains unverified against the DNA. TRBV12-2 is an annotated pseudogene. This CDR3 spans 14 amino acids. The CDR3 protein is CDFSLWGPKNIQYF. The CDR3 DNA sequence: TGTGACTTCAGCTTATGGGGCCCCAAAAACATTCAGTACTTC.

This clone came up a few times. The chain carries TRBV29-1 and TRBJ1-4; TRBD1 agrees at 9 bases. V lost 3 bases and J lost 8; bases outside the gene matches: 7. This CDR3 is built from 14 residues. In germline, CDR1 is SQVTM, CDR2 ANQGSEA. The CDR3 DNA reads TGCAGCGTTGATCAACAGGGGGCTGGAGAAAAACTGTTTTTT. Amino acid sequence: CSVDQQGAGEKLFF. The variable domain in full, with the rest retrieved from reference TRBV29-1 and TRBJ1-4, is SAVISQKPSRDICQRGTSLTIQCQVDSQVTMMFWYRQQPGQSLTLIATANQGSEATYESGFVIDKFPISRPNLTFSTLTVSNMSPEDSSIYLCSVDQQGAGEKLFFGSGTQLSVL.

CDR3 sequence (DNA): TGTGCCAGCACCACAGGGGGGGGTGGCTACACCTTC. Its protein product is CASTTGGGGYTF. This chain links TRBV28 with TRBJ1-2; the match to TRBD1 covers 8 bases. Per germline, CDR1 MDHEN and CDR2 SYDVKM. Trimming removed 7 bases from V and 7 bases from J; junction bases left unmatched: 5. The CDR3 runs to 12 residues.

This clone is classed as medium-sized. V and J are TRBV11-3 and TRBJ2-5; D unresolved. The germline V gene encodes CDR1 SGHNT and CDR2 YENEEA. V lost 4 bases and J lost 3, with 12 bases in between. The CDR3 sequence is 14 residues long. CDR3 in amino acids: CASSSVRGKETQYF. CDR3 in DNA: TGTGCCAGCAGCTCAGTCCGAGGTAAAGAGACCCAGTACTTC.

This clone was seen only a few times. The chain combines TRBV6-8 with TRBJ1-2, with D possibly being TRBD1 (6 bases). The germline V and J ends were trimmed by 6 bases and 4 bases, with 15 bases remaining between them. This CDR3 is built from 14 residues. Looked up from germline, CDR1 is MNHGY and CDR2 is SAAAGT. As DNA, the CDR3 is TGTGCCAGCAGCCCACGGGGGGCCCCCTATGGCTACACCTTC. Amino acids: CASSPRGAPYGYTF.

The chain carries TRBV10-3 and TRBJ1-2; TRBD1 matches 8 bases. The V gene's germline CDR1 is ENHRY and CDR2 SYGVKD. V lost 6 bases and J lost 8; bases outside the gene matches: 5. The CDR3 loop spans 12 amino acids. The CDR3 sequence: CAIRQGAKGYTF. The CDR3 coding sequence is TGTGCCATCAGGCAGGGGGCGAAGGGCTACACCTTC.

Only a few counts were recorded for this clone. The CDR3 DNA sequence: TGTGCCAGCAGCTTACAGGGCCTCAAGTCTGGAAACACCATATATTTT. It encodes CASSLQGLKSGNTIYF. J is TRBJ1-3 and V is TRBV11-3, with D perhaps TRBD1 (5 bases). Germline loops: CDR1 SGHNT, CDR2 YENEEA. V shed 2 bases and J shed 1 base, with 12 bases lying between them. The CDR3 sequence is 16 residues long.

There are a few counts of this clone. The J gene is TRBJ1-4, the V gene TRBV23-1; 11 positions agree with TRBD1. TRBV23-1 belongs to the ORF category, with a function that is uncertain. The CDR3 spans 19 residues. Trimming at V came to 6 bases and at J to 0 bases, leaving 12 bases not matched to a gene. DNA of the CDR3: TGCGCCAGCAGCCAAGATAGGACAGGGGGCTATACAACTAATGAAAAACTGTTTTTT. Residues: CASSQDRTGGYTTNEKLFF.

This clone occurred a few times. This chain connects TRBV28 to TRBJ2-3; no clear D. V shed 6 bases and J shed 1 base, with 11 bases lying between them. The CDR3 runs 14 residues. The germline gives CDR1 MDHEN, CDR2 SYDVKM. The CDR3 spells CASSLMKGTDTQYF. CDR3 nucleotide sequence: TGTGCCAGCAGCCTCATGAAGGGCACAGATACGCAGTATTTT.

This clone is deemed large. V usage is TRBV11-3 and J usage is TRBJ2-1, with TRBD2 as a possible D gene (6 bases). CDR3 length: 16 residues. Germline assignment: CDR1 SGHNT and CDR2 YENEEA. Trimming removed 5 bases at V and 0 bases at J, with 14 bases between. CDR3 protein: CASSQGLASSYNEQFF. The CDR3 DNA is TGTGCCAGCAGCCAAGGGCTAGCGAGCTCCTACAATGAGCAGTTCTTC.

The table lists this clone with a few counts. The chain uses TRBV9 and TRBJ2-1; D remains ambiguous. V was clipped by 3 bases and J by 0 bases, with 10 bases between them. The CDR3 totals 15 residues. Germline V CDR1 and CDR2: SGDLS, YYNGEE. CDR3 sequence reads: CASSGLGSSYNEQFF. CDR3 DNA: TGTGCCAGCAGCGGCCTGGGTAGCTCCTACAATGAGCAGTTCTTC.

The V and J genes are TRBV11-3 and TRBJ2-3; D is possibly TRBD2 (6 bases). The germline gives CDR1 SGHNT, CDR2 YENEEA. Trimming removed 5 bases at V and 4 bases at J, with 19 bases between. The CDR3 is made up of 16 amino acids. CDR3 DNA sequence: TGTGCCAGCAGCCGAACGGCGGGACGATTGGCAGATACGCAGTATTTT. Translating it yields CASSRTAGRLADTQYF.

This clone was counted between two and nine times. J is TRBJ1-1 and V is TRBV11-3; D may be TRBD1 (6 bases). CDR3 size: 15 residues. With 6 bases removed from V and 3 bases from J, the gap between germline ends came to 17 bases. From germline, CDR1 is SGHNT and CDR2 YENEEA. CDR3 region: CASRPITGWDTEAFF. The CDR3 bases are TGTGCCAGCAGGCCGATCACAGGGTGGGACACTGAAGCTTTCTTT. The variable domain in full, with the rest retrieved from reference TRBV11-3 and TRBJ1-1, is EAGVVQSPRYKIIEKKQPVAFWCNPISGHNTLYWYLQNLGQGPELLIRYENEEAVDDSQLPKDRFSAERLKGVDSTLKIQPAELGDSAVYLCASRPITGWDTEAFFGQGTRLTVV.

The rearrangement links TRBV6-8 to TRBJ2-4; 8 nucleotides line up with TRBD2. The junction had 6 bases not matched to a gene; V was cut back by 4 bases and J by 10 bases. There are 13 residues in the CDR3. Per the germline V gene, CDR1 is MNHGY and CDR2 is SAAAGT. CDR3 sequence: CASSSRGGTIQYF. The CDR3, as DNA: TGTGCCAGCAGTTCCCGGGGGGGGACGATTCAGTACTTC.

This clone is categorized as medium-sized (0.01 to 0.1%). One end of the junction is discordant with germline, which a read error may explain. The V and J genes are TRBV11-3 and TRBJ2-1; TRBD2 is a possible D gene (5 bases). Germline V lookup: CDR1 SGHNT, CDR2 YENEEA. The CDR3 sequence is 14 residues long. The DNA for the CDR3 is TGTGCCAGCAGCCTAGACTATTCGGGGAATGAGCAGTTCTTC. It translates to CASSLDYSGNEQFF.

In this sample, this clone turned up a few times. The chain combines TRBV6-8 with TRBJ1-4; 9 nucleotides agree with TRBD1. Germline V CDR1 and CDR2: MNHGY, SAAAGT. V dropped 6 bases and J dropped 8; count of bases not matched to a gene: 7. The CDR3 consists of 14 residues. Written as DNA, the CDR3 is TGTGCCAGCAGCCCGGACAGGGGCCGGGAAAAACTGTTTTTT. This codes for CASSPDRGREKLFF.

The V call is TRBV22-1, the J call TRBJ2-6. TRBV22-1 is classified as a pseudogene. This CDR3 is 17 amino acids long. DNA for the CDR3: TGTCCTGGGAGGAACGTACGCGAACAAAGTCGGGCCAACGTCCTGACTTTC. Translating gives CPGRNVREQSRANVLTF.